Listed here are 7 T cell receptor beta chains from one sample, sequenced in a study of blood T cell repertoires in COVID-19. Repertoires were generated with immunoSEQ multiplex PCR, while TCRdb's copy carries only in-frame clones and drops some. The data show 150,000 or so clones, around 90% seen once. The source material was PBMCs or T cells enriched from blood (not recorded which). Receptor source: a woman aged 40 to 49 who had been exposed to COVID-19.

The J gene is TRBJ1-1, the V gene TRBV5-1; D is possibly TRBD1 (5 bases). CDR1 SGHRS and CDR2 YFSETQ come from the germline V gene. The CDR3 has 16 residues. The V end was cut by 4 bases, the J end by 0 bases, with 16 bases between. The CDR3 region is CASSPSRDSMNTEAFF. As DNA, the CDR3 is TGCGCCAGCAGCCCAAGCCGGGACTCCATGAACACTGAAGCTTTCTTT.

The rearrangement links TRBV7-9 to TRBJ2-1; 11 bases fit TRBD2. This CDR3 is 18 amino acids long. With 5 bases clipped from V and 6 bases from J, the junction kept 15 bases outside the gene matches. Germline V CDR1 and CDR2: SEHNR, FQNEAQ (reference sequence). This chain's CDR3 is CASSARTAGTSGRNEQFF. The DNA of the CDR3 is TGTGCCAGCAGCGCAAGGACAGCCGGGACTAGCGGCCGCAATGAGCAGTTCTTC.

The rearrangement links TRBV19 to TRBJ1-1; TRBD1 matches 8 bases. The V segment lost 5 bases and the J segment 4 bases; nucleotides outside the gene matches: 9. In germline, CDR1 is LNHDA, CDR2 SQIVND (reference sequence). CDR3 length: 15 amino acids. CDR3 coding DNA: TGTGCCAGTAGTCAACGACAGGGGTCGGGCACTGAAGCTTTCTTT. It specifies CASSQRQGSGTEAFF. The whole variable domain, filled in from reference TRBV19 and TRBJ1-1, reads DGGITQSPKYLFRKEGQNVTLSCEQNLNHDAMYWYRQDPGQGLRLIYYSQIVNDFQKGDIAEGYSVSREKKESFPLTVTSAQKNPTAFYLCASSQRQGSGTEAFFGQGTRLTVV.

The V call is TRBV29-1, the J call TRBJ1-2; D unresolved. CDR3 length equals 13 residues. V was pared by 6 bases and J by 8 bases, with 19 bases between. CDR1 and CDR2 from the germline V gene are SQVTM and ANQGSEA. The CDR3 bases are TGCAGCGTACTATCCGGGTATCGGGAGGGCTACACCTTC. Its translation: CSVLSGYREGYTF.

This chain joins TRBV6-1 and TRBJ1-1; D not resolved. Germline CDR1 is MNHNS and CDR2 is SASEGT. Trimming removed 3 bases from V and 5 bases from J, with 10 bases in between. CDR3 length equals 13 residues. The CDR3 DNA sequence: TGTGCCAGCAGTGAGTCCCGGTGGACTGAAGCTTTCTTT. It encodes CASSESRWTEAFF.

The chain has TRBV7-7 and TRBJ2-1, with a possible D match to TRBD2 (6 bases). This CDR3 has 16 residues. From germline, CDR1 is SSHAT and CDR2 FNYEAQ (reference sequence). V lost 0 bases to trimming and J lost 4 bases, with 13 bases between them. CDR3 loop: CASSLAPGSGYNEQFF. DNA for the CDR3: TGTGCCAGCAGCTTAGCTCCCGGGAGTGGTTACAATGAGCAGTTCTTC.

The chain couples TRBV7-9 to TRBJ2-2, with TRBD1 identical over 8 bases. Trimming took 2 bases from V and 5 from J; bases not matched to a gene: 1. This CDR3 is 14 amino acids long. Looked up from germline, CDR1 is SEHNR and CDR2 is FQNEAQ (reference sequence). Written as DNA, the CDR3 is TGTGCCAGCAGCTTACAGGGGGCGACCGGGGAGCTGTTTTTT. Protein: CASSLQGATGELFF.